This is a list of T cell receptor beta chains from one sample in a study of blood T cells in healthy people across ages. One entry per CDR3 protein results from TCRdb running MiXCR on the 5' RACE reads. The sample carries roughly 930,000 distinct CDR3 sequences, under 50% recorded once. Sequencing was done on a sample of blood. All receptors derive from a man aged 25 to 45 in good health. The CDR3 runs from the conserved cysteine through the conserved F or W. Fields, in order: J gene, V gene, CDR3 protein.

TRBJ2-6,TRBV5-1,CASSPRQGPGANVLTF
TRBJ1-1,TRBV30,CAWRGTLNTEAFF
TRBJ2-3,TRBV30,CAWSDGTGGWTDTQYF
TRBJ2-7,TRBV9,CASSVEAIPYEQYF
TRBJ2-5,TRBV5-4,CASSLIDGGQETQYF
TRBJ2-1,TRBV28,CASKNARENFYNEQFF
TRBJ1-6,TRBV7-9,CASSSLTGYSYNSPLHF
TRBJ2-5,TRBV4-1,CASSQIGGVQETQYF
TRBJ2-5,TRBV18,CASSLTSGGDETQYF
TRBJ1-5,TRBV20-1,CSARRPGDNQPQHF
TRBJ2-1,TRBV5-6,CASSWMSQVGEQFF
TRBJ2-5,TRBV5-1,CASSTATAGGGQETQYF
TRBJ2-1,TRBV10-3,CAISPGGLSYNEQFF
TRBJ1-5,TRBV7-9,CASSPKWGETSNQPQHF
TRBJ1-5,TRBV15,CATSRDRVTYSNQPQHF
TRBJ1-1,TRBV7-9,CASSQSTQNTEAFF
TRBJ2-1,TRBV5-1,CASSAPGLGGYEQFF
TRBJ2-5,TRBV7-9,CASSQASEKYF
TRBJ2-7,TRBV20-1,CSAREHGPYEQYF
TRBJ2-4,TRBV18,CASSPLSGTGSLREQYF
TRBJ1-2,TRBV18,CASSPPVRLSYGYTF
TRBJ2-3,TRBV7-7,CASSPGLVSDTQYF
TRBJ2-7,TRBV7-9,CASSPWTGFYEQYF
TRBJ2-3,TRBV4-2,CASSQGGSESTDTQYF
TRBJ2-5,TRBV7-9,CASSRNRANQETQYF
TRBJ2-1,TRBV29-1,CSRGGAYSEQFF
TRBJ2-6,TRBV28,CASSFRSDSGANVLTF
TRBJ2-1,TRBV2,CASSLQRPSYNEQFF
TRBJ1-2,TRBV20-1,CSVTRTGGASGYTF
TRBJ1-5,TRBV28,CASSLGATGGNQPQHF
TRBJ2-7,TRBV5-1,CASTLGGGASSEQYF
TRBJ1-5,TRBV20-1,CSALLTGTNYSNQPQHF
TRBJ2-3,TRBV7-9,CASSLPLTLTGRDSTDTQYF
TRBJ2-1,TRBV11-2,CASSFGGNSYNEQFF
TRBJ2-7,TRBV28,CASSLQISYEQYF
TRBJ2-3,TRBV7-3,CASGGSDTQYF
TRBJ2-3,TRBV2,CATSPSGGLTDTQYF
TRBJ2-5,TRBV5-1,CASSAGLAGTQETQYF
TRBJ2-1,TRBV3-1,CASSQDFGGTYNEQFF
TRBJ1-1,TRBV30,CAWSVGGVLMNTEAFF
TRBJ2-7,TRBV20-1,CSAGDGRSYEQYF
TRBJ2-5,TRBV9,CASSVGVAIETQYF
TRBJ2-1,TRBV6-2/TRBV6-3,CASSPWGGSYNEQFF
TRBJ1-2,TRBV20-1,CSARDGYGYTF
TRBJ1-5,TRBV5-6,CASSFGSSGGAGNQPQHF
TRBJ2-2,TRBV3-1,CASSLRSGGELFF
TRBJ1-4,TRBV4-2,CASSVRPEPGEKLFF
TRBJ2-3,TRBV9,CASRSTGTSKAGTQYF
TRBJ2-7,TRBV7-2,CASSLPGGGGPTSEQYF
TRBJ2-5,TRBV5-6,CASSLPPAGGRETQYF
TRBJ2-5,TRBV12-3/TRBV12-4,CASSWFLGETQYF
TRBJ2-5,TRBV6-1,CASNHPGRQETQYF
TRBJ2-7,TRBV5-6,CASTPSPANYEQYF
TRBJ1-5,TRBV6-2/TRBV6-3,CASSYSQASNQPQHF
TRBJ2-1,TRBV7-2,CASSQNSGGIGEQFF
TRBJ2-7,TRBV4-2,CASSQKGAGPTYEQYF
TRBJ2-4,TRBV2,CASSEMDRSKNIQYF
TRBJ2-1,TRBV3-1,CASSHPGLAQYNEQFF
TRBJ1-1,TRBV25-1,CASSGDRGWGGEAFF